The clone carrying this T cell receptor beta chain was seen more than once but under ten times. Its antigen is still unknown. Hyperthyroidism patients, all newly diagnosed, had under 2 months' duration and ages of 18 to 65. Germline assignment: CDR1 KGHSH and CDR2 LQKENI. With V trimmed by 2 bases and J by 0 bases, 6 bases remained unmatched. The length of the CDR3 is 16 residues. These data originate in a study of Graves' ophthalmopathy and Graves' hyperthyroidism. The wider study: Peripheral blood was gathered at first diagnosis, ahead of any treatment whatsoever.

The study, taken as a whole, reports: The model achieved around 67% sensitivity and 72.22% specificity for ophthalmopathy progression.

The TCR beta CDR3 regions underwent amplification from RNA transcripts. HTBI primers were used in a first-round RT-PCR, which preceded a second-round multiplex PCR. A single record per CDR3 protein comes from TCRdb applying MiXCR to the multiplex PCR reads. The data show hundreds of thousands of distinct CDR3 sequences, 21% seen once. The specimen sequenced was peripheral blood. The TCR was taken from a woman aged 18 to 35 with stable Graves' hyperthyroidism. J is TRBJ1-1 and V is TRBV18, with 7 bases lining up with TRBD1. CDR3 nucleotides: TGTGCCAGCTCACCAACAACCGGGACAGTGAACACTGAAGCTTTCTTT. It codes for CASSPTTGTVNTEAFF.